This entry describes one TCR beta chain. The CDR3 runs 17 residues. Germline CDR1 is LGHNA and CDR2 is YNFKEQ. V was pared by 1 base and J by 7 bases, with 12 bases of the junction left unmatched. Time point given: after neoadjuvant nivolumab, at surgical resection. Cohort: HPV-negative, locally advanced oral cavity squamous cell carcinoma patients. The table came from immunoSEQ multiplex PCR; TCRdb's copy has only in-frame clones and leaves some out. This table has more than 12,000 clones, 35% to 40% appearing once. This record comes from a study of neoadjuvant anti-PD-1 for oral cavity cancer. The J gene is TRBJ2-1, the V gene TRBV4-2; 8 bases fit TRBD2. This TCR came from a person aged 35 to 85 with oral cavity squamous cell carcinoma. The sample in question was tumor tissue, obtained after nivolumab (anti-PD-1) treatment. The CDR3 sequence is CASSQGLAAGGRNEQFF. CDR3 nucleotides: TGTGCCAGCAGCCAAGGTTTGGCGGCGGGGGGAAGAAATGAGCAGTTCTTC.